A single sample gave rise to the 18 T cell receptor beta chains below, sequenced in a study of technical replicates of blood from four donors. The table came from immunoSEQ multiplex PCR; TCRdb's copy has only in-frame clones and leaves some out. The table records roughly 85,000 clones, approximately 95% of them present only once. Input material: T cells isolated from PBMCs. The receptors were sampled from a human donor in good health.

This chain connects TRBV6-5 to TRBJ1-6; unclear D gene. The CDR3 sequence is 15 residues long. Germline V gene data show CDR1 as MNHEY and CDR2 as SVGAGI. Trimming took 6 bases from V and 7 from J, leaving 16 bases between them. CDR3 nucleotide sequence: TGTGCCAGCAGACCAATAGACACAAGGAATTCACCCCTCCACTTT. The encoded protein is CASRPIDTRNSPLHF.

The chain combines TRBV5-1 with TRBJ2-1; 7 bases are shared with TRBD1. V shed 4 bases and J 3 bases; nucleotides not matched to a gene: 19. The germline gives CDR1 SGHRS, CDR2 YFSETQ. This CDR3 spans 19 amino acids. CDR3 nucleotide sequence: TGCGCCAGCAGCCAAGGGGGCAACAGGCCAAGTATGATCTACAATGAGCAGTTCTTC. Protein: CASSQGGNRPSMIYNEQFF.

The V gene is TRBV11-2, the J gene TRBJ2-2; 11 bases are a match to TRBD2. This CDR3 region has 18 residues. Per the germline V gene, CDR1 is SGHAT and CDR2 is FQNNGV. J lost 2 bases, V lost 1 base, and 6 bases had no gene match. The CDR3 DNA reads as TGTGCCAGCAGCTTAGTCAGGACTAGCGGGCCCAACACCGGGGAGCTGTTTTTT. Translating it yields CASSLVRTSGPNTGELFF.

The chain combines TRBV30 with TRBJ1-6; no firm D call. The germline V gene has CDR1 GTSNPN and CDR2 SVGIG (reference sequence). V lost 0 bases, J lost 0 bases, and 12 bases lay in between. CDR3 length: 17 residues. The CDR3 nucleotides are TGTGCCTGGAGTGTTAGAGGAACTAGCTCCTATAATTCACCCCTCCACTTT. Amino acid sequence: CAWSVRGTSSYNSPLHF.

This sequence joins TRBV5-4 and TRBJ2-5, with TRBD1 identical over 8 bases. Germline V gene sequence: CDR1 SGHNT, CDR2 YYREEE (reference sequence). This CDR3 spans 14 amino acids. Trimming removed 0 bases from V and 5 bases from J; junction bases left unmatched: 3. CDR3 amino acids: CASSLDRGYETQYF. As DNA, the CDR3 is TGTGCCAGCAGCTTGGACAGGGGGTATGAGACCCAGTACTTC.

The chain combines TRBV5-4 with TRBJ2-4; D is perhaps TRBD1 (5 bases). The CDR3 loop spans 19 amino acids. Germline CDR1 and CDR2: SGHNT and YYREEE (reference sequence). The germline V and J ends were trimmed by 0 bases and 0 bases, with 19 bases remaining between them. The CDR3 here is CASSLETVLVDEAKNIQYF. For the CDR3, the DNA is TGTGCCAGCAGCTTGGAGACAGTTCTCGTAGACGAAGCCAAAAACATTCAGTACTTC.

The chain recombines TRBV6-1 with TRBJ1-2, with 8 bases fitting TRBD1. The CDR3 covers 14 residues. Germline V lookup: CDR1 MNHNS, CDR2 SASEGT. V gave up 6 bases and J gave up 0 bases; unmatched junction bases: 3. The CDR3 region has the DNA TGTGCCAGCAGAAGACAGGGGTCTAACTATGGCTACACCTTC. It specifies CASRRQGSNYGYTF.

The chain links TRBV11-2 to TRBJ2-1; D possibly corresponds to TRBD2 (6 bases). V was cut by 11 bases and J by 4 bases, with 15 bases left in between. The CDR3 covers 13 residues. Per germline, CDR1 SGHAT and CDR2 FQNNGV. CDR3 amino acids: CASASESYNEQFF. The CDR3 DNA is TGTGCCTCGGCTAGCGAGAGTTACAATGAGCAGTTCTTC.

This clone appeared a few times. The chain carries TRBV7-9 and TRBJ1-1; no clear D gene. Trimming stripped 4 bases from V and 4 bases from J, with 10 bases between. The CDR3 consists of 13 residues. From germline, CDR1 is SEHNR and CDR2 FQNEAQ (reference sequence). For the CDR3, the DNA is TGTGCCAGCAGCTCCGACGGGAGCACTGAAGCTTTCTTT. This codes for CASSSDGSTEAFF.

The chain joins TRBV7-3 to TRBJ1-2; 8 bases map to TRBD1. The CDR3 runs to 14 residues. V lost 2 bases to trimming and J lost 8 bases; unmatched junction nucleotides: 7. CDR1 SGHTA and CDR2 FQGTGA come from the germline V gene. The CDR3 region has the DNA TGTGCCAGCAGCTTAGGTCACAGGGGGGACGGCTACACCTTC. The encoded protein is CASSLGHRGDGYTF. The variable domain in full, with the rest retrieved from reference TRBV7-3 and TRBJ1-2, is GAGVSQTPSNKVTEKGKYVELRCDPISGHTALYWYRQSLGQGPEFLIYFQGTGAADDSGLPNDRFFAVRPEGSVSTLKIQRTERGDSAVYLCASSLGHRGDGYTFGSGTRLTVV.

Written as DNA, the CDR3 is TGTGCCAGCAGCTCCCGCAAACAGGGGGTCCTCTCATACGAGCAGTACTTC. It encodes CASSSRKQGVLSYEQYF. This chain uses TRBV7-8 with TRBJ2-7; 8 bases map to TRBD1. Germline CDR1 is SGHVS and CDR2 is FQNEAQ. V dropped 4 bases and J dropped 4; count of bases not matched to a gene: 15. This CDR3 has 17 amino acids.

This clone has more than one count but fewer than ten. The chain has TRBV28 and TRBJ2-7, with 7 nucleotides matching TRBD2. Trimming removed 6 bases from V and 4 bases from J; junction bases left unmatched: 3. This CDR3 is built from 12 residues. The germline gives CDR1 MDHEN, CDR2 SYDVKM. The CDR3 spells CASRREVYEQYF. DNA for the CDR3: TGTGCCAGCAGACGGGAGGTATACGAGCAGTACTTC.

DNA for the CDR3: TGTGCCAGCAGTGACCGGACTGTCTCGTTTTACAATGAGCAGTTCTTC. It is translated as CASSDRTVSFYNEQFF. The chain recombines TRBV6-4 with TRBJ2-1, with TRBD2 as a possible D gene (5 bases). The germline CDR1 and CDR2 sequences are MRHNA and SNTAGT. V lost 2 bases and J lost 4, with 15 bases in between. This CDR3 region has 16 residues.

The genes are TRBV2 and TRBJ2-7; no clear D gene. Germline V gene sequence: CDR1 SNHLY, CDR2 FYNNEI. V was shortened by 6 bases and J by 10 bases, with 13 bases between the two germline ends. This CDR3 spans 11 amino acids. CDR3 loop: CASSAARPQYF. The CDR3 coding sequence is TGTGCCAGCAGCGCGGCGAGACCTCAGTACTTC.

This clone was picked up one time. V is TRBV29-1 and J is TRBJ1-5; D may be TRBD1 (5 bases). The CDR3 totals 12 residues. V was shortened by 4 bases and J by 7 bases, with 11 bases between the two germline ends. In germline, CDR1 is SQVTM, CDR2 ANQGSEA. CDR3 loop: CSVGGDGQPQHF. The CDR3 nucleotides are TGCAGCGTTGGGGGGGATGGGCAGCCCCAGCATTTT.

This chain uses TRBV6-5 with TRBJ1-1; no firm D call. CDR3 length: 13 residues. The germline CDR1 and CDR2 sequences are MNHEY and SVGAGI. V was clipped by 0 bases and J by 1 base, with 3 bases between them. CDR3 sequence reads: CASSYSQNTEAFF. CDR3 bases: TGTGCCAGCAGTTACTCTCAGAACACTGAAGCTTTCTTT.

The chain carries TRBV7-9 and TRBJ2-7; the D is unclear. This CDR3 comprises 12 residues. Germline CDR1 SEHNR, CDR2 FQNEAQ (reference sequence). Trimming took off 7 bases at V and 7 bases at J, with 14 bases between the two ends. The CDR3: CASTVDPREQYF. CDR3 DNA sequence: TGTGCCAGCACCGTGGATCCGAGGGAGCAGTACTTC.

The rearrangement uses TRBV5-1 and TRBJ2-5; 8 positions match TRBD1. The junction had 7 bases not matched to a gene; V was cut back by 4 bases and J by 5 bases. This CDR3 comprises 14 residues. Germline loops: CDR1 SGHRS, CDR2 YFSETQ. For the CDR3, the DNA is TGCGCCAGCAGCACCCAGGGGGCAAGGGAGACCCAGTACTTC. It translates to CASSTQGARETQYF.